Following are 20 T cell receptor beta chains from one sample sequenced in a study of blood T cell repertoires in COVID-19. TCRdb's table, derived via immunoSEQ multiplex PCR, lists solely in-frame clones and lacks some. The data contain more than 200,000 clones, around 88% of them singletons. Sequences were obtained from peripheral blood. Receptors were obtained from a man under 40 with active or convalescent COVID-19.

The V call is TRBV7-2, the J call TRBJ2-2; 10 bases fit TRBD1. The CDR3 sequence is 15 residues long. CDR1 and CDR2 from the germline V gene are SGHTA and FQGNSA. The V gene end was trimmed by 4 bases and the J gene end by 5 bases; junction bases not matched to a gene: 4. Here the CDR3 reads CASSSTGGRTGELFF. As DNA, the CDR3 is TGTGCCAGCAGCTCGACAGGGGGCCGGACCGGGGAGCTGTTTTTT.

The rearrangement joins TRBV7-7 to TRBJ2-2; weak D call: TRBD1 (7 bases). CDR3 length: 15 amino acids. Trimming pared 2 bases from V and 5 bases from J, leaving 12 bases between. Germline V CDR1 and CDR2: SSHAT, FNYEAQ (reference sequence). The CDR3 DNA reads as TGTGCCAGCAGCTTATCAGGGGGGAGGACCGGGGAGCTGTTTTTT. Translation: CASSLSGGRTGELFF.

Details on this clone: The same CDR3 also results from other DNA sequences found in this sample. The chain joins TRBV6-5 to TRBJ1-2; TRBD1 matches at 9 bases. V gave up 6 bases and J gave up 2 bases; unmatched junction bases: 4. The CDR3 is made up of 14 amino acids. From germline, CDR1 is MNHEY and CDR2 SVGAGI. This CDR3 reads CASRGQGLNYGYTF. The CDR3, as DNA: TGTGCCAGCAGGGGACAGGGCCTAAACTATGGCTACACCTTC.

This chain uses TRBV5-6 with TRBJ2-1; TRBD2 agrees at 8 bases. The CDR3 contains 14 residues. The V gene end was trimmed by 6 bases and the J gene end by 4 bases; junction bases not matched to a gene: 6. Germline lookup yields CDR1 SGHDT and CDR2 YYEEEE. CDR3 residues: CASTKLAAYNEQFF. The CDR3 region has the DNA TGTGCCAGCACTAAACTAGCGGCTTACAATGAGCAGTTCTTC.

V and J are TRBV7-9 and TRBJ1-4, with D maybe TRBD1 (6 bases). Germline V CDR1 and CDR2: SEHNR, FQNEAQ (reference sequence). The CDR3 is 16 amino acids. Trimming cost V 8 bases and J 10 bases, with 26 bases left between them. The CDR3 loop is CASANSFNRALGKLFF. CDR3 DNA: TGTGCCAGCGCCAACTCTTTCAACAGGGCTTTGGGAAAACTGTTTTTT.

This clone was seen only once. The V and J genes are TRBV4-2 and TRBJ1-3; D is uncertain. CDR1 and CDR2 (germline): LGHNA, YNFKEQ. V lost 1 base and J lost 0, with 4 bases in between. CDR3 size: 14 residues. CDR3 DNA sequence: TGTGCCAGCAGCCAAGGAGCCTCTGGAAACACCATATATTTT. This gives the protein CASSQGASGNTIYF.

V and J are TRBV4-1 and TRBJ1-1, with D perhaps matching TRBD1 (5 bases). This CDR3 is built from 13 residues. Trimming shortened V by 0 bases and J by 9 bases, and 11 bases separated the two germline ends. Germline loops: CDR1 MGHRA, CDR2 YSYEKL. The CDR3 loop reads CASSQDIDRKAFF. Written as DNA, the CDR3 is TGCGCCAGCAGCCAAGATATAGACAGAAAAGCTTTCTTT.

CDR3 sequence (DNA): TGTGCCAGCAGTTTGGGTAGCGGGGGGACCTACAATGAGCAGTTCTTC. Protein product: CASSLGSGGTYNEQFF. V and J are TRBV27 and TRBJ2-1, with 10 bases matching TRBD2. With V trimmed by 3 bases and J by 2 bases, 4 bases remained unmatched. CDR1 and CDR2 from the germline V gene are MNHEY and SMNVEV (reference sequence). CDR3 size: 16 residues.

The count of this clone is one. The V gene is TRBV19, the J gene TRBJ1-5; TRBD1 agrees at 7 bases. CDR3 length: 13 amino acids. The germline CDR1 and CDR2 sequences are LNHDA and SQIVND (reference sequence). V lost 9 bases to trimming and J lost 4 bases; unmatched junction nucleotides: 6. Here the CDR3 DNA reads TGTGCCAGCGACAGGGAGTCGAATCAGCCCCAGCATTTT. Its translation is CASDRESNQPQHF.

This chain joins TRBV18 and TRBJ2-2; 7 positions agree with TRBD1. CDR3 length: 15 amino acids. Germline loops: CDR1 KGHSH, CDR2 LQKENI. J was trimmed by 4 bases and V by 2 bases; bases with no gene match: 4. In nucleotides, the CDR3 is TGTGCCAGCTCACCATTGCAGGGGGTCACCGGGGAGCTGTTTTTT. This sequence encodes CASSPLQGVTGELFF.

V and J are TRBV5-1 and TRBJ2-3; D call uncertain. Deletions cut 2 bases from V and 3 bases from J, with 7 bases between. The CDR3 loop spans 13 amino acids. CDR1 and CDR2 (germline): SGHRS, YFSETQ. The CDR3 region is CASSFPQTDTQYF. The CDR3 coding sequence is TGCGCCAGCAGCTTCCCCCAAACAGATACGCAGTATTTT.

The chain couples TRBV28 to TRBJ1-5; 7 bases map to TRBD1. This CDR3 is 15 amino acids long. Losses at the gene ends were 5 bases for V and 5 bases for J; bases not matched to a gene: 9. CDR1 is MDHEN, CDR2 SYDVKM, per germline. CDR3 nucleotide sequence: TGTGCCAGCAGTGTTACAGGGGAAGGAGATCAGCCCCAGCATTTT. It is translated as CASSVTGEGDQPQHF.

The chain couples TRBV5-6 to TRBJ2-7, with D tentatively TRBD2 (7 bases). This CDR3 is built from 17 residues. Deletions cut 1 base from V and 3 bases from J, with 20 bases between. Per germline, CDR1 SGHDT and CDR2 YYEEEE. The CDR3 nucleotides are TGTGCCAGCAGCTTGCCTCAGTTGGGCGGGGGCGGCTACGAGCAGTACTTC. Amino acids: CASSLPQLGGGGYEQYF. Variable domain in full (rest from reference TRBV5-6 and TRBJ2-7): DAGVTQSPTHLIKTRGQQVTLRCSPKSGHDTVSWYQQALGQGPQFIFQYYEEEERQRGNFPDRFSGHQFPNYSSELNVNALLLGDSALYLCASSLPQLGGGGYEQYFGPGTRLTVT.

The genes are TRBV19 and TRBJ2-1; the match to TRBD2 covers 9 bases. The CDR3 has 16 residues. Germline V CDR1 and CDR2: LNHDA, SQIVND (reference sequence). V was clipped by 7 bases and J by 4 bases; unmatched bases: 11. The CDR3, as DNA: TGTGCCAGTATCCCTTCCGCGGGGGGGACTTACAATGAGCAGTTCTTC. Translated, it gives CASIPSAGGTYNEQFF.

V is TRBV5-1 and J is TRBJ2-3; maybe TRBD2 (5 bases). Trimming removed 0 bases from V and 4 bases from J, with 12 bases in between. Germline CDR1 is SGHRS and CDR2 is YFSETQ. The CDR3 contains 15 residues. CDR3 in DNA: TGCGCCAGCAGCTTGGTGGGGAGTTGGCCAGATACGCAGTATTTT. It translates to CASSLVGSWPDTQYF. Full variable domain (outside the CDR3, taken from reference TRBV5-1 and TRBJ2-3): KAGVTQTPRYLIKTRGQQVTLSCSPISGHRSVSWYQQTPGQGLQFLFEYFSETQRNKGNFPGRFSGRQFSNSRSEMNVSTLELGDSALYLCASSLVGSWPDTQYFGPGTRLTVL.

J is TRBJ1-1 and V is TRBV9; weak D call: TRBD1 (6 bases). CDR1 is SGDLS and CDR2 is YYNGEE in the germline V gene. The CDR3 contains 15 residues. V lost 4 bases and J lost 5, with 18 bases in between. The CDR3 sequence: CASSLSGGRSTEAFF. CDR3 nucleotide sequence: TGTGCCAGCAGCCTAAGTGGGGGCAGGTCGACTGAAGCTTTCTTT.

This sequence joins TRBV5-4 and TRBJ1-4; the D gene is possibly TRBD1 (5 bases). The length of the CDR3 is 15 residues. Trimming shortened V by 4 bases and J by 6 bases, and 16 bases separated the two germline ends. Germline V lookup: CDR1 SGHNT, CDR2 YYREEE (reference sequence). The CDR3 DNA reads TGTGCCAGCAGCACGGGACTGATGATGGATGAAAAACTGTTTTTT. Translation gives CASSTGLMMDEKLFF.

The chain carries TRBV19 and TRBJ1-5; the D is unclear. With 1 base removed from V and 7 bases from J, the gap between germline ends came to 5 bases. The germline V gene encodes CDR1 LNHDA and CDR2 SQIVND (reference sequence). The CDR3 is made up of 12 amino acids. The CDR3 sequence is CASSIALQPQHF. CDR3 coding DNA: TGTGCCAGTAGTATAGCGTTACAGCCCCAGCATTTT.

The genes are TRBV12-3 or TRBV12-4 and TRBJ1-2; D perhaps matches TRBD1 (6 bases). With 6 bases removed from V and 4 bases from J, the gap between germline ends came to 12 bases. The CDR3 sequence is 13 residues long. CDR3 sequence: CASSQGYGYGYTF. The CDR3, as DNA: TGTGCCAGCAGCCAGGGGTATGGCTATGGCTACACCTTC.

This clone was seen a single time. The chain recombines TRBV3-1 (or the pseudogene TRBV3-2) with TRBJ2-1; possibly TRBD1 for D (5 bases). The CDR3 consists of 15 residues. Germline CDR1 and CDR2: LGHDT and YNNKEL (reference sequence). Trimming took 2 bases from V and 1 from J, leaving 9 bases between them. The CDR3 here is CASSQFQGSYNEQFF. Here the CDR3 DNA reads TGTGCCAGCAGCCAATTCCAGGGTTCCTACAATGAGCAGTTCTTC.